The entry below describes one T cell receptor beta chain. The antigen remains unidentified. This entry belongs to a study of cytomegalovirus exposure and HLA in healthy donors. Study-wide results and limits: Information on immune exposure was restricted to one variable (CMV serostatus).

The PCR used 60 Vbeta and 13 Jbeta primers. The method was immunoSEQ multiplex PCR; TCRdb's version includes in-frame clones alone and lacks a portion of them. Altogether some 120,000 clones are present, approximately 78% being singletons, with the ten largest covering approximately 6.5%. V was clipped by 7 bases and J by 4 bases; unmatched bases: 12. CDR3 length equals 14 residues. Germline V gives CDR1 SQVTM, CDR2 ANQGSEA. This chain uses TRBV29-1 with TRBJ1-2; 7 bases are a match to TRBD1. The sequenced material came from PBMCs. This receptor was identified in a woman aged 40 to 49 in good health and CMV-seronegative. Written as DNA, the CDR3 is TGCAGCGCGGGGGACAGCAAACAGCGCTATGGCTACACCTTC. Protein sequence: CSAGDSKQRYGYTF.